The 29 T cell receptor beta chains in this list originate from one sample, sequenced in a study of T cells in Graves' hyperthyroidism and ophthalmopathy. What was amplified from RNA transcripts were TCR beta CDR3 regions. HTBI primers drove first-round RT-PCR of the TCR CDR3. TCRdb independently ran MiXCR on the multiplex PCR reads; one entry per CDR3 protein. The table lists about 770,000 distinct CDR3 sequences, 15% to 20% of them singletons, with about a sixth in the top ten. What was sequenced was blood. The receptors stem from a woman between 45 and 65 years old with Graves' hyperthyroidism that later progressed to Graves' ophthalmopathy.

The chain links TRBV10-3 to TRBJ1-4; 7 bases agree with TRBD1. Germline assignment: CDR1 ENHRY and CDR2 SYGVKD. V lost 0 bases, J lost 3 bases, and 1 base stayed unmatched. This CDR3 region has 15 residues. The CDR3 loop reads CAISESTGANEKLFF. The DNA of the CDR3 is TGTGCCATCAGTGAGTCAACAGGGGCTAATGAAAAACTGTTTTTT.

The table lists this clonotype with a few counts. The rearrangement uses TRBV6-2 or TRBV6-3 and TRBJ1-2; TRBD1 matches at 7 bases. Germline loops: CDR1 MNHEY, CDR2 SVGEGT. This CDR3 comprises 12 residues. The V and J ends lost 11 bases and 7 bases, in that order; junction bases with no gene match: 10. CDR3 residues: CAQLRQGGGYTF. The DNA for the CDR3 is TGTGCCCAGCTCAGACAGGGTGGTGGCTACACCTTC.

The rearrangement links TRBV6-5 to TRBJ2-6; D is ambiguous. Per germline, CDR1 MNHEY and CDR2 SVGAGI. V lost 0 bases and J 0 bases, leaving 15 bases between the germline ends. This CDR3 has 19 amino acids. CDR3 protein: CASSYSPPLQSSGANVLTF. CDR3 DNA: TGTGCCAGCAGTTACTCTCCCCCCCTCCAGAGCTCTGGGGCCAACGTCCTGACTTTC.

This clonotype was detected a few times. The genes are TRBV7-3 and TRBJ1-3; TRBD1 might be the D (6 bases). V was shortened by 5 bases and J by 1 base, with 15 bases between the two germline ends. The CDR3 runs to 16 residues. CDR1 and CDR2 from the germline V gene are SGHTA and FQGTGA. CDR3 protein: CASSPALQGSGNTIYF. The CDR3 nucleotides are TGTGCCAGCAGCCCAGCCCTACAGGGATCTGGAAACACCATATATTTT.

This clonotype was recorded many times. The chain combines TRBV11-2 with TRBJ1-2; D is ambiguous. Germline assignment: CDR1 SGHAT and CDR2 FQNNGV. This CDR3 is built from 14 residues. V was shortened by 5 bases and J by 8 bases, with 18 bases between the two germline ends. The CDR3: CASSPAPSTAGYTF. The CDR3, as DNA: TGTGCCAGCAGCCCAGCCCCCTCGACGGCGGGCTACACCTTC.

The rearrangement uses TRBV6-5 and TRBJ2-6; D gene ambiguous. Trimming took 3 bases from V and 4 from J, leaving 7 bases between them. Germline V gene lookup returns CDR1 MNHEY and CDR2 SVGAGI. The CDR3 is 14 amino acids. The CDR3 protein is CASSYTPGANVLTF. DNA for the CDR3: TGTGCCAGCAGTTATACGCCCGGGGCCAACGTCCTGACTTTC.

This chain links TRBV9 with TRBJ2-3; TRBD2 matches 8 bases. The trim removed 4 bases at V and 3 bases at J, leaving 16 bases unmatched. Germline CDR1 and CDR2: SGDLS and YYNGEE. The CDR3 covers 18 residues. The CDR3 loop is CASSPAPGGGGRTDTQYF. The CDR3 nucleotides read TGTGCCAGCAGCCCCGCCCCGGGTGGCGGGGGGAGGACAGATACGCAGTATTTT.

V gene TRBV7-6 combines with J gene TRBJ2-1, with 8 bases fitting TRBD2. From germline, CDR1 is SGHVS and CDR2 FNYEAQ. The CDR3 is made up of 15 amino acids. V lost 5 bases to trimming and J lost 8 bases; unmatched junction nucleotides: 11. The CDR3 protein is CASSQETGGPYEQFF. CDR3 DNA: TGTGCCAGCAGCCAAGAGACGGGGGGGCCCTATGAGCAGTTCTTC.

Written as DNA, the CDR3 is TGTGCCAGCAGCTTAAATGGCAGGGGCCGGGAATACGAGCAGTACTTC. This encodes CASSLNGRGREYEQYF. The chain is built from TRBV7-3 and TRBJ2-7; TRBD1 might be the D (6 bases). The CDR3 consists of 16 residues. The V end was cut by 1 base, the J end by 4 bases, with 17 bases between. Germline CDR1 reads SGHTA; CDR2 reads FQGTGA.

V and J are TRBV20-1 and TRBJ2-1; D gene uncertain. Between the trimmed V and J ends, which lost 6 bases and 9 bases, there was a span of 12 bases. Germline lookup yields CDR1 DFQATT and CDR2 SNEGSKA (reference sequence). The CDR3 spans 11 residues. CDR3 amino acids: CSAEVVAEQFF. The CDR3 nucleotides read TGCAGTGCAGAGGTAGTGGCTGAGCAGTTCTTC.

This clonotype has just a few counts. One end of the junction is discordant with germline, which a read error may explain. This sequence joins TRBV6-2 or TRBV6-3 and TRBJ1-2; 8 nucleotides match TRBD1. The CDR3 contains 12 residues. Germline V lookup: CDR1 MNHEY, CDR2 SVGEGT. The CDR3 nucleotides are TGTGCCAGCAGTGGCAGGGGGCAAGGCTACGCCTTC. It is translated as CASSGRGQGYAF.

This clonotype has only a few counts. Sequence at one end of the junction differs from germline and may be a read error. The gene calls are TRBV12-3 or TRBV12-4 and TRBJ2-2; the D gene is possibly TRBD1 (5 bases). CDR3 length: 12 amino acids. The CDR3 DNA is TGTGCCAGCAGATTAGGGGACGGGGAGCTGTTTTTT. Amino acid sequence: CASRLGDGELFF.

There are many counts of this clonotype. This chain connects TRBV6-5 to TRBJ2-2; D ambiguous. CDR1 MNHEY and CDR2 SVGAGI come from the germline V gene. The CDR3 covers 15 residues. V lost 2 bases and J lost 3, with 10 bases in between. CDR3 sequence: CASSYNSLHTGELFF. The CDR3 DNA follows: TGTGCCAGCAGTTACAACAGCCTTCACACCGGGGAGCTGTTTTTT.

This clonotype occurred once. This may be a read error: a much more frequent sequence differs by one nucleotide. The chain couples TRBV2 to TRBJ1-2, with D unclear. This CDR3 contains 17 residues. Germline-derived CDR1 and CDR2 are SNHLY and FYNNEI. CDR3 sequence reads: CTSREFPRSGFYYGYTF. In nucleotides, the CDR3 is TGTACCAGCAGAGAATTCCCTCGTAGCGGGTTCTACTATGGCTACACCTTC.

The rearrangement uses TRBV5-6 and TRBJ2-1, with D unresolved. V was trimmed by 4 bases and J by 1 base, leaving 6 bases between them. Germline V lookup: CDR1 SGHDT, CDR2 YYEEEE. The CDR3 loop spans 13 amino acids. The CDR3 here is CASSAPSYNEQFF. CDR3 nucleotide sequence: TGTGCCAGCAGCGCGCCATCCTACAATGAGCAGTTCTTC.

This sequence joins TRBV5-5 and TRBJ1-5; D not certain. The V and J ends lost 4 bases and 6 bases respectively, with 14 bases between them. Germline V gives CDR1 SGHKS, CDR2 YYEKEE (reference sequence). This CDR3 comprises 14 residues. This chain's CDR3 is CASSETIGGQPQHF. DNA for the CDR3: TGTGCCAGCAGCGAAACTATCGGAGGTCAGCCCCAGCATTTT.

In this sample, this clonotype turned up many times. The chain employs TRBV12-3 or TRBV12-4 and TRBJ2-2; possible D gene TRBD1, 5 bases. Trimming removed 1 base at V and 5 bases at J, with 11 bases between. The CDR3 loop spans 15 amino acids. CDR3 loop: CASSLGPGLTGELFF. The CDR3 bases are TGTGCCAGCAGTTTAGGTCCAGGGTTGACCGGGGAGCTGTTTTTT.

The V call is TRBV10-2, the J call TRBJ1-1; D might be TRBD1 (5 bases). The CDR3 runs 17 residues. The V end was cut by 6 bases, the J end by 5 bases, with 25 bases between. Germline CDR1 reads WSHSY; CDR2 reads SAAADI. As DNA, the CDR3 is TGCGCCAGCAGCCATGGTTCGGGCAGGGCCTGGGAGACTGAAGCTTTCTTT. It encodes CASSHGSGRAWETEAFF.

The sample holds a few counts of this clonotype. The J gene is TRBJ1-5, the V gene TRBV6-1; tentative D call: TRBD1 (6 bases). Germline CDR1 MNHNS, CDR2 SASEGT. The V and J ends lost 1 base and 5 bases respectively, with 12 bases between them. The CDR3 runs to 15 residues. CDR3 sequence (DNA): TGTGCCAGCAGTGAAGAAGGGACACTAGATCAGCCCCAGCATTTT. Translating gives CASSEEGTLDQPQHF.

This clonotype was detected ten times or more. The rearrangement joins TRBV6-5 to TRBJ1-2; D is unresolved. CDR1 is MNHEY, CDR2 SVGAGI, per germline. The V end lost 0 bases, the J end lost 3 bases, and 17 bases lay between the germline ends. The CDR3 totals 17 residues. The CDR3 region has the DNA TGTGCCAGCAGTTACTCCTACATGCCGGTTGGAGACTATGGCTACACCTTC. It specifies CASSYSYMPVGDYGYTF.

The V and J genes are TRBV24-1 and TRBJ2-7, with D possibly matching TRBD1 (6 bases). The CDR3 contains 13 residues. Trimming stripped 4 bases from V and 4 bases from J, with 10 bases between. Germline V gives CDR1 KGHDR, CDR2 SFDVKD. CDR3 in amino acids: CATSDSQGYEQYF. The CDR3 nucleotides are TGTGCCACCAGTGACTCACAGGGTTACGAGCAGTACTTC.

This clonotype was counted ten times or more. The chain recombines TRBV4-1 with TRBJ1-1; unclear D gene. From germline, CDR1 is MGHRA and CDR2 YSYEKL. The CDR3 contains 15 residues. The V gene lost 0 bases and the J gene lost 0 bases, with 8 bases spanning the gap. CDR3 nucleotide sequence: TGCGCCAGCAGCCAAGACGGCACATTGAACACTGAAGCTTTCTTT. This codes for CASSQDGTLNTEAFF.

The V and J genes are TRBV15 and TRBJ1-1, with D hard to call. CDR3 length equals 17 residues. The V and J ends lost 0 bases and 3 bases respectively, with 17 bases between them. Germline CDR1 and CDR2: LNHNV and YYDKDF (reference sequence). The chain's CDR3 is CATSREILLLGYTEAFF. CDR3 bases: TGTGCCACCAGCAGAGAAATCCTCCTCCTAGGGTACACTGAAGCTTTCTTT.

The V call is TRBV20-1, the J call TRBJ1-4, with D perhaps TRBD1 (5 bases). This CDR3 contains 14 residues. Germline assignment: CDR1 DFQATT and CDR2 SNEGSKA (reference sequence). Trimming shortened V by 1 base and J by 6 bases, and 12 bases separated the two germline ends. The CDR3 DNA sequence: TGCAGTGCTAGAGTGGGGGGGGTGTATGAAAAACTGTTTTTT. Translating it yields CSARVGGVYEKLFF.

There are many counts of this clonotype. This chain links TRBV12-3 or TRBV12-4 with TRBJ2-3, with D possibly TRBD2 on 5 matching bases. The V end was cut by 3 bases, the J end by 5 bases, with 12 bases between. CDR3 length equals 14 residues. The CDR3 protein is CASSLNTGIDTQYF. CDR3 nucleotide sequence: TGTGCCAGCAGTTTGAATACGGGGATAGATACGCAGTATTTT.

This clonotype was observed a handful of times. This chain joins TRBV11-1 and TRBJ2-5; possibly TRBD2 for D (6 bases). The germline CDR1 and CDR2 sequences are SGHAT and FQDESV (reference sequence). The CDR3 runs 14 residues. Trimming shortened V by 5 bases and J by 4 bases, and 14 bases separated the two germline ends. In DNA, the CDR3 is TGTGCCAGCAGCCAGACGTTGGGGGGAGAGACCCAGTACTTC. Its protein is CASSQTLGGETQYF.

This clonotype was seen ten or more times. The rearrangement joins TRBV5-4 to TRBJ2-1, with TRBD2 matching over 15 bases. The germline gives CDR1 SGHNT, CDR2 YYREEE (reference sequence). J was trimmed by 9 bases and V by 4 bases; bases with no gene match: 8. The CDR3 has 16 amino acids. CDR3 protein: CASSKPGLAGGSEQFF. The CDR3 nucleotides are TGTGCCAGCAGCAAACCGGGACTAGCGGGGGGAAGTGAGCAGTTCTTC.

This clonotype has at least ten counts. V usage is TRBV11-2 and J usage is TRBJ1-1; no firm D call. Germline V CDR1 and CDR2: SGHAT, FQNNGV. This CDR3 has 16 amino acids. V lost 5 bases and J lost 6, with 22 bases in between. CDR3 in DNA: TGTGCCAGCAGCCCCCTACGCGGTTTATCTATTCCTGAAGCTTTCTTT. The encoded protein is CASSPLRGLSIPEAFF.

The chain carries TRBV7-9 and TRBJ2-1, with D possibly TRBD2 on 6 matching bases. Trimming took off 5 bases at V and 8 bases at J, with 13 bases between the two ends. Germline CDR1 is SEHNR and CDR2 is FQNEAQ (reference sequence). The CDR3 spans 13 residues. This CDR3 is CASSVFTGDEQFF. The CDR3 DNA reads TGTGCCAGCAGCGTATTTACGGGGGATGAGCAGTTCTTC.